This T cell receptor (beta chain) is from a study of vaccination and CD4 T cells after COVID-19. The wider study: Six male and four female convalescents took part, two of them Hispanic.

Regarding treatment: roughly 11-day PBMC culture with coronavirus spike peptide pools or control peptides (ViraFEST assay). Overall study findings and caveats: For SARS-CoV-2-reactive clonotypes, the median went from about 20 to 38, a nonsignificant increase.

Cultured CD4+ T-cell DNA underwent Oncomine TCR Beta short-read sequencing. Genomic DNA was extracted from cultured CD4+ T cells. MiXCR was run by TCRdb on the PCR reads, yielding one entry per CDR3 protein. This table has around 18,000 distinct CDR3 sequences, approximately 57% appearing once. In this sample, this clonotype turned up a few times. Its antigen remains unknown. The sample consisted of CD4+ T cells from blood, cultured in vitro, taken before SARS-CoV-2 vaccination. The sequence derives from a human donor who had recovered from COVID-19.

Here the CDR3 reads CATSDYDTNYGYTF. In nucleotides, the CDR3 is TGTGCCACCAGTGATTATGACACTAACTATGGCTACACCTTC. This sequence joins TRBV24-1 and TRBJ1-2; D remains unclear. V lost 2 bases and J 0 bases, leaving 6 bases between the germline ends. CDR1 and CDR2 from the germline V gene are KGHDR and SFDVKD. The CDR3 spans 14 residues.